This T cell receptor (beta chain) was found in a study of blood T cells in healthy people across ages. Study conclusions and caveats: Among long-lived donors, naive CD4+ cells were more numerous and diversity higher than in aged donors.

This clonotype has more than one count but fewer than ten. Its antigen is unknown. It was with a sample-barcoded 5' primer and a J-beta primer mix that a second PCR of about 6 to 12 cycles was run. TCRdb independently ran MiXCR on the 5' RACE reads; one entry per CDR3 protein. The table lists some 1.7 million distinct CDR3 sequences, 28% of them singletons. Per-sample yields of isolated PBMCs were at least 7 million. The germline V and J ends were trimmed by 4 bases and 13 bases, with 23 bases remaining between them. Per germline, CDR1 SGHAT and CDR2 FQNNGV. The CDR3 spans 15 residues. The chain combines TRBV11-2 with TRBJ2-4, with D possibly matching TRBD2 (7 bases). The sequence was obtained from a woman in her thirties in good health. Sequencing used blood. CDR3 loop: CASSWNPGGYNEQYF. The CDR3 nucleotides are TGTGCCAGCAGCTGGAACCCGGGGGGCTACAATGAGCAGTACTTC.